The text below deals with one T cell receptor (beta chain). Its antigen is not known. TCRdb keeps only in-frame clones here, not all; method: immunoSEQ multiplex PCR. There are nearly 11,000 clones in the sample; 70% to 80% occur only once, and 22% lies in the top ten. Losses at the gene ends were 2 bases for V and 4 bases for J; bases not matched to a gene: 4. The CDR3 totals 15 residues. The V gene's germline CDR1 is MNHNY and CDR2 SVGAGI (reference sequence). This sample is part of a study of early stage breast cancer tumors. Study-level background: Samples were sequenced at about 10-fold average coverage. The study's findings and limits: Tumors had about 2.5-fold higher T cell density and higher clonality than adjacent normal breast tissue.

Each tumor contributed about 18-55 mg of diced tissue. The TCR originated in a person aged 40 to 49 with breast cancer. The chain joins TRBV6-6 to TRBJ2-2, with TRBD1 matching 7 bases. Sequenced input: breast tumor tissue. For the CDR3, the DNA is TGTGCCAGCAGTTACGATAAGGGGGCCACCGGGGAGCTGTTTTTT. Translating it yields CASSYDKGATGELFF.